This is a list of T cell receptor beta chains from one sample in a study of CD8 T cells in ankylosing spondylitis. Each CDR3 protein gets one entry after TCRdb re-called the 5' RACE reads with MiXCR. The data contain fewer than 750,000 distinct CDR3 sequences, 19% of them singletons. Sequences were obtained from blood, either unsorted or a sorted T cell fraction (not recorded which). Receptors originate from a male donor with ankylosing spondylitis. The CDR3 runs from the conserved cysteine through the conserved F or W. A D gene is named only where the DNA matches it firmly. Clone size is stated in some rows and not others, as once, few, many or a class when expanded.

NA	NA	TRBV29-1	TRBJ2-7	TGCAGCGTTGAAGATTTGGAGGTTCGGGAGCAGTACTTC	CSVEDLEVREQYF
NA	few	TRBV4-1	TRBJ2-1	TGCGCCAGCAGCCAAGATCGGGAACCCAGCAATGAGCAGTTCTTC	CASSQDREPSNEQFF
NA	few	TRBV20-1	TRBJ1-2	TGCAGTGCTAGTAGTCAGGGCACCGGGGGCTACACCTTC	CSASSQGTGGYTF
NA	many	TRBV20-1	TRBJ1-1	TGCAGTGCTAGAGATTGGGGCGCTGAAGCTTTCTTT	CSARDWGAEAFF
NA	many	TRBV12-3/TRBV12-4	TRBJ1-5	TGTGCCAGCAGGGTCAGCAATCAGCCCCAGCATTTT	CASRVSNQPQHF
NA	NA	TRBV5-1	TRBJ2-1	TGCGCCAGCAGCTTGCCCACTGGAGGCAATGAGCAGTTCTTC	CASSLPTGGNEQFF
TRBD2	NA	TRBV4-2	TRBJ2-7	TGTGCCAGCAGCCATGACCCGGGACTAGCGGGAGAAAGGGACGAGCAGTACTTC	CASSHDPGLAGERDEQYF
NA	NA	TRBV21-1	TRBJ2-7	TGTGCCAGCAGCAAATGGGGCCAGGGGCCCTACGAGCAGTACTTC	CASSKWGQGPYEQYF
TRBD2	many	TRBV7-3	TRBJ2-3	TGTGCCAGCAGCTTAGGGAGTAGCGGGGGGGCTGGAGATACGCAGTATTTT	CASSLGSSGGAGDTQYF
TRBD1	few	TRBV29-1	TRBJ2-6	TGCAGCGTACGACAGGGAATGAGCTCTGGGGCCAACGTCCTGACTTTC	CSVRQGMSSGANVLTF
TRBD2	NA	TRBV5-1	TRBJ2-3	TGCGCCAGCAGCTTCCGGACTAGCGGGAGGGGCTACACAGATACGCAGTATTTT	CASSFRTSGRGYTDTQYF
NA	few	TRBV10-3	TRBJ2-7	TGTGCCATCAGTAAGGACGGTTACGAGCAGTACTTC	CAISKDGYEQYF
NA	NA	TRBV18	TRBJ1-4	TGTGCCAGCTCACCGCAGCCCGCTAATGAAAAACTGTTTTTT	CASSPQPANEKLFF
NA	NA	TRBV27	TRBJ1-2	TGTGCCAGCACGACCAGTTTACCAGGCGATGGTCTGAACTATGGCTACACCTTC	CASTTSLPGDGLNYGYTF
TRBD2	many	TRBV12-3/TRBV12-4	TRBJ2-1	TGTGCCAGCAGTCCTGGCGGGAGGGCCGACAATGAGCAGTTCTTC	CASSPGGRADNEQFF
NA	NA	TRBV9	TRBJ1-3	TGTGCCAGCAGCGTAGAGCCGGGGGGCTCTGGAAACACCATATATTTT	CASSVEPGGSGNTIYF
NA	few	TRBV11-2	TRBJ2-7	TGTGCCAGCAGCTCATCTCTGGGAGGCCGCTACGAGCAGTACTTC	CASSSSLGGRYEQYF
TRBD1	many	TRBV12-3/TRBV12-4	TRBJ2-7	TGTGCCAGCAGACCTCCGACAGGGGGCATCTACGAGCAGTACTTC	CASRPPTGGIYEQYF
TRBD2	few	TRBV11-1	TRBJ2-1	TGTGCCAGCAGCTTAGCGCTGAGACTAGCGGGAGGGCCAGGGAATAATGAGCAGTTCTTC	CASSLALRLAGGPGNNEQFF
NA	many	TRBV12-3/TRBV12-4	TRBJ2-7	TGTGCCAGCAGTTATCGCCGCCTGACCGAGGAGCAGTACTTC	CASSYRRLTEEQYF
NA	few	TRBV6-2/TRBV6-3	TRBJ2-1	TGTGCCAGCAGCCCTCACTCACTGATTAATGAGCAGTTCTTC	CASSPHSLINEQFF
NA	few	TRBV4-3	TRBJ2-2	TGCGCCAGCAGCCACGTCAGGGCGGCCGGGGAGCTGTTTTTT	CASSHVRAAGELFF
NA	NA	TRBV12-3/TRBV12-4	TRBJ2-6	TGTGCCAGCAGTTTTTGGGATTCTGGGGCCAACGTCCTGACTTTC	CASSFWDSGANVLTF
NA	NA	TRBV12-3/TRBV12-4	TRBJ1-3	TGTGCCAGCAGTTTAATGGTCTCTGGAAACACCATATATTTT	CASSLMVSGNTIYF
NA	NA	TRBV18	TRBJ2-7	TGTGCCAGCTCGTTCAATCCGGGGCCAGATCCTTGGGAGCAGTACTTC	CASSFNPGPDPWEQYF
NA	few	TRBV5-1	TRBJ2-7	TGCGCCAGCAGCTTGCACCCCGACAGCCCCGAGCAGTACTTC	CASSLHPDSPEQYF
NA	NA	TRBV28	TRBJ1-1	TGTGCCAGCAGTCCCCCGAAGGGGCGAATCAATGGGAACACTGAAGCTTTCTTT	CASSPPKGRINGNTEAFF
TRBD1	NA	TRBV7-9	TRBJ1-3	TGTGCCAGCAGCTTTCTACAGGGGGAAAACACCATATATTTT	CASSFLQGENTIYF
TRBD2	many	TRBV25-1	TRBJ2-1	TGTGCCAGCAGTGAATGGGGGGGGAATGAGCAGTTCTTC	CASSEWGGNEQFF
TRBD2	NA	TRBV6-5	TRBJ2-7	TGTGCCAGCAGTTATACTAGCGGGGGGGCTTACGAGCAGTACTTC	CASSYTSGGAYEQYF
NA	NA	TRBV7-2	TRBJ2-3	TGTGCCAGCAGCACCGCACTAGGGTTTGGTTTAAATACGCAGTATTTT	CASSTALGFGLNTQYF
NA	NA	TRBV5-1	TRBJ2-1	TGCGCCAGCAAACTAGCGGACAGGCCGACCGGATACAATGAGCAGTTCTTC	CASKLADRPTGYNEQFF
NA	few	TRBV20-1	TRBJ2-3	TGCAGTGCTGGGAATCCTAGCACAGATACGCAGTATTTT	CSAGNPSTDTQYF
TRBD2	NA	TRBV7-9	TRBJ2-7	TGTGCCAGCAGCCCCCGGGGCGGGAGGGTCTACGAGCAGTACTTC	CASSPRGGRVYEQYF
TRBD2	few	TRBV27	TRBJ2-5	TGTGCCAGCAGTTCCCTAGCGGGAGGACGCCCAGAGACCCAGTACTTC	CASSSLAGGRPETQYF
TRBD2	NA	TRBV29-1	TRBJ2-2	TGCAGCGCCCTCGGGGGGAGTACCACCGGGGAGCTGTTTTTT	CSALGGSTTGELFF
NA	NA	TRBV6-2/TRBV6-3	TRBJ1-4	TGTGCCAGCAGTTACTCGGGAACTAATGAAAAACTGTTTTTT	CASSYSGTNEKLFF